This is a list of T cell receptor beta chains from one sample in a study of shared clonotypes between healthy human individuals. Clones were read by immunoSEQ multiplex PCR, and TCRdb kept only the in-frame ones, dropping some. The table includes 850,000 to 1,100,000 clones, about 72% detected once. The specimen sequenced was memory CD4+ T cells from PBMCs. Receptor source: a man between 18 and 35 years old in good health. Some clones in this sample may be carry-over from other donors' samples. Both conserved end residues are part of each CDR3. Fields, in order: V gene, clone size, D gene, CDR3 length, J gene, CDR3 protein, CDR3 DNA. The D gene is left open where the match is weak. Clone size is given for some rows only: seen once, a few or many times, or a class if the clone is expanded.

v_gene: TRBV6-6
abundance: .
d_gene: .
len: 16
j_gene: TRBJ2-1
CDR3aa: CASSQGGGISYNEQFF
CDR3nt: TGTGCCAGCAGTCAAGGGGGCGGGATCTCCTACAATGAGCAGTTCTTC

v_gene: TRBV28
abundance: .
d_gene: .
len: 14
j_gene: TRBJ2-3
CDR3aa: CAHSREVSTDTQYF
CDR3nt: TGTGCTCATTCTAGGGAAGTAAGCACAGATACGCAGTATTTT

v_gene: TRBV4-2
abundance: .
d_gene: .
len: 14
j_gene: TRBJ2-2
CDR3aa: CASSQEWRTGELFF
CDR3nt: TGTGCCAGCAGCCAAGAATGGCGAACCGGGGAGCTGTTTTTT

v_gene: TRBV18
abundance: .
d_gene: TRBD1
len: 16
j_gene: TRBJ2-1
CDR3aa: CASSPPGQGVANEQFF
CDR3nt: TGTGCCAGCTCACCACCGGGACAGGGGGTGGCCAATGAGCAGTTCTTC

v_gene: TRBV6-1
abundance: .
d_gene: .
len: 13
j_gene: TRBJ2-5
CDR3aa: CAISENPPETQYF
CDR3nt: TGTGCCATCAGCGAGAATCCACCGGAGACCCAGTACTTC

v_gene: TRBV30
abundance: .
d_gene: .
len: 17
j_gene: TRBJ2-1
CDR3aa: CASNKGGTGASYNEQFF
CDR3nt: TGTGCCTCGAACAAGGGGGGAACCGGGGCCTCCTACAATGAGCAGTTCTTC

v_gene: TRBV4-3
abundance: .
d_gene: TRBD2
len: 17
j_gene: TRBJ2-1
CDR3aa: CASSQELGLAGYNEQFF
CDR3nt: TGCGCCAGCAGCCAAGAACTAGGCCTAGCGGGCTACAATGAGCAGTTCTTC

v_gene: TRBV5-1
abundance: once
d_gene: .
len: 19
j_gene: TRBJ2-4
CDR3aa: CASSPGGPRQDLAKNIQYF
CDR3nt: TGCGCCAGCAGCCCCGGGGGCCCGAGACAGGACCTAGCCAAAAACATTCAGTACTTC

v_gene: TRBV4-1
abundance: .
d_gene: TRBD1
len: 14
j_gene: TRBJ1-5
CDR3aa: CASSRGDRFQPQHF
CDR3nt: TGCGCCAGCAGCCGGGGGGACAGGTTTCAGCCCCAGCATTTT

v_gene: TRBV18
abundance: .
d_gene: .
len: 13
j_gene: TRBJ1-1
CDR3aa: CASSPFGNTEAFF
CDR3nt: TGTGCCAGCTCACCATTTGGGAACACTGAAGCTTTCTTT